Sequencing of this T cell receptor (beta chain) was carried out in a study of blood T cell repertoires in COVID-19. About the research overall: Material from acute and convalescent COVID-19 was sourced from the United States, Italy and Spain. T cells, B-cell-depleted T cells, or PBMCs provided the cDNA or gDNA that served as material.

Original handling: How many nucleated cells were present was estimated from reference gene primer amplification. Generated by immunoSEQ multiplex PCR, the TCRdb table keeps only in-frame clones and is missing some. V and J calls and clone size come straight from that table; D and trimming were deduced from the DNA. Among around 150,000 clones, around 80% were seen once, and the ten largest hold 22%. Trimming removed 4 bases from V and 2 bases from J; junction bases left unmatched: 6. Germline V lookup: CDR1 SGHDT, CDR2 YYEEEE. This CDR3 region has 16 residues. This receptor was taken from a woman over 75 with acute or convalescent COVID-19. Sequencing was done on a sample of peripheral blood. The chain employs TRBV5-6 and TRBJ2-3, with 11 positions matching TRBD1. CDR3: CASSGDRGLDTDTQYF. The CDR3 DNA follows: TGTGCCAGCAGCGGGGACAGGGGGTTAGACACAGATACGCAGTATTTT.